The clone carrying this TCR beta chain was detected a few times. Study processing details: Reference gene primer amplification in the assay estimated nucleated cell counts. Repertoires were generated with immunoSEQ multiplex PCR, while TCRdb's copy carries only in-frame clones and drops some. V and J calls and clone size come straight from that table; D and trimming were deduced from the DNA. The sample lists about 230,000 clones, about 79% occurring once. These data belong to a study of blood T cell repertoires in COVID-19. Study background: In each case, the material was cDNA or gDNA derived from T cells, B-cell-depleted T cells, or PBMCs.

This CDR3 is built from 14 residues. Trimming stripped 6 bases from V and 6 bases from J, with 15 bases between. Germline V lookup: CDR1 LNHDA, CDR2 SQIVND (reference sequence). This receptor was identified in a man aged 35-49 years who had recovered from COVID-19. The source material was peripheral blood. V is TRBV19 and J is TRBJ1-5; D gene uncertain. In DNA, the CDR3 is TGTGCCAGTAGCACCCCGCGTGCGGTTCAGCCCCAGCATTTT. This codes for CASSTPRAVQPQHF.